These 4 T cell receptor beta chains share one sample of origin, sequenced in a study of blood T cell repertoires in COVID-19. Profiled with immunoSEQ multiplex PCR; TCRdb holds only in-frame clones, not every one. The sample yields 100,000 to 150,000 clones, nearly 70% seen once. Sequenced input: peripheral blood. Receptors originate from a woman aged 70-85 years with acute or convalescent COVID-19.

The CDR3 sequence is CASSDSGRGVGYTF. The CDR3 DNA reads as TGTGCCAGCAGTGACTCAGGCAGGGGGGTCGGCTACACCTTC. The chain recombines TRBV6-4 with TRBJ1-2; the match to TRBD1 covers 7 bases. After removal of 0 bases from V and 8 bases from J, the junction contained 6 bases not matched to a gene. Germline V lookup: CDR1 MRHNA, CDR2 SNTAGT. The length of the CDR3 is 14 residues.

The genes are TRBV19 and TRBJ2-2; TRBD1 might be the D (6 bases). The CDR3 extends over 15 amino acids. V gave up 5 bases and J gave up 3 bases, with 13 bases separating them. CDR1 and CDR2 (germline): LNHDA, SQIVND (reference sequence). The CDR3 DNA reads as TGTGCCAGTAGTCCCCAGGGGTTGGACACCGGGGAGCTGTTTTTT. Translation gives CASSPQGLDTGELFF.

This clone has only a few counts. This sequence joins TRBV12-2 and TRBJ2-1; TRBD1, the D gene given by the table, was not confirmed from the DNA. TRBV12-2 has pseudogene status. The CDR3 runs to 18 residues. In nucleotides, the CDR3 is TGTGCAAGTCGCTTAGTTCGGACAGTGGGCCCCTGGAGGAATGAGCAGTTCTTC. It translates to CASRLVRTVGPWRNEQFF.

The rearrangement joins TRBV19 to TRBJ2-2, with a possible D match to TRBD2 (5 bases). This CDR3 contains 16 residues. The germline CDR1 and CDR2 sequences are LNHDA and SQIVND (reference sequence). The V end lost 5 bases, the J end lost 3 bases, and 16 bases lay between the germline ends. The CDR3 sequence: CASSQTLAIYTGELFF. In nucleotides, the CDR3 is TGTGCCAGTAGTCAAACCCTAGCCATATACACCGGGGAGCTGTTTTTT. Using reference TRBV19 and TRBJ2-2 for the parts outside the CDR3, the full variable domain is DGGITQSPKYLFRKEGQNVTLSCEQNLNHDAMYWYRQDPGQGLRLIYYSQIVNDFQKGDIAEGYSVSREKKESFPLTVTSAQKNPTAFYLCASSQTLAIYTGELFFGEGSRLTVL.